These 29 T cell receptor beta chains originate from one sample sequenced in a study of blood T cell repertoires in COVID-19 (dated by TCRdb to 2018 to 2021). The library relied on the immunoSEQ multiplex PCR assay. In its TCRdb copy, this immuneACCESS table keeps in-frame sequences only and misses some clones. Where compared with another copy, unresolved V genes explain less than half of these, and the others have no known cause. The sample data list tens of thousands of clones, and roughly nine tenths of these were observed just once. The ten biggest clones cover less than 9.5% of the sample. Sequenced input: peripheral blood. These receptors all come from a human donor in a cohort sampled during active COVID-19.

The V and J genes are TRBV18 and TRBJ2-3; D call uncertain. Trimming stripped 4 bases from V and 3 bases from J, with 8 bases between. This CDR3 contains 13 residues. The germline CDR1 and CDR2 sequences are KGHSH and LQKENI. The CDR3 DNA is TGTGCCAGCTCACAACGAGTAACAGATACGCAGTATTTT. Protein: CASSQRVTDTQYF.

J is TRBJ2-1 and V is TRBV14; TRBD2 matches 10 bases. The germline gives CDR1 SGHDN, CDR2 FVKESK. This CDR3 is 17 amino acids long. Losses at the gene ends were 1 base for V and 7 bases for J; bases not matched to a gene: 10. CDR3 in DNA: TGTGCCAGCAGCCAAGCCCCATCTAGCGGGGGTCGAAATGAGCAGTTCTTC. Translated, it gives CASSQAPSSGGRNEQFF. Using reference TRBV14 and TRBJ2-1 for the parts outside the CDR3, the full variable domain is EAGVTQFPSHSVIEKGQTVTLRCDPISGHDNLYWYRRVMGKEIKFLLHFVKESKQDESGMPNNRFLAERTGGTYSTLKVQPAELEDSGVYFCASSQAPSSGGRNEQFFGPGTRLTVL.

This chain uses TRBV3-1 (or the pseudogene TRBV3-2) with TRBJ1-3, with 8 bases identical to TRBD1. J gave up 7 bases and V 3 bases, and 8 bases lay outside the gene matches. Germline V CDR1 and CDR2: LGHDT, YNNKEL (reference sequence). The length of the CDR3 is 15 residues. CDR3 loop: CASSQIDRGFNTIYF. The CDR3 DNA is TGTGCCAGCAGCCAGATAGACAGGGGATTTAACACCATATATTTT.

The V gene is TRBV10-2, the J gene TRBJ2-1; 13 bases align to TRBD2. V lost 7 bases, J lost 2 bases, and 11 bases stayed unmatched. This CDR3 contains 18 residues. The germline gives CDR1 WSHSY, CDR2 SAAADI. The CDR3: CASTELAGGPHAYNEQFF. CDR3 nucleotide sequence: TGCGCCAGCACCGAACTAGCGGGGGGGCCCCACGCCTACAATGAGCAGTTCTTC.

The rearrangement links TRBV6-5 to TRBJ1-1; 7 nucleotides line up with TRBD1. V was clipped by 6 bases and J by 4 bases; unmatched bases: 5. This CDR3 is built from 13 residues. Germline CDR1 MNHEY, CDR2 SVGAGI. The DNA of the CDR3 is TGTGCCAGCAGCCCGGGACAGATCACTGAAGCTTTCTTT. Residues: CASSPGQITEAFF.

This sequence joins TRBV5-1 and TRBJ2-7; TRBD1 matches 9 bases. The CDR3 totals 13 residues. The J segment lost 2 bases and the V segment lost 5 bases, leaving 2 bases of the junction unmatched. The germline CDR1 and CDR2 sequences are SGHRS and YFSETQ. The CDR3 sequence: CASRGQGAYEQYF. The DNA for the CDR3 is TGCGCCAGCAGGGGACAGGGTGCCTACGAGCAGTACTTC. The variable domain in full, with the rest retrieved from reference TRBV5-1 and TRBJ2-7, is KAGVTQTPRYLIKTRGQQVTLSCSPISGHRSVSWYQQTPGQGLQFLFEYFSETQRNKGNFPGRFSGRQFSNSRSEMNVSTLELGDSALYLCASRGQGAYEQYFGPGTRLTVT.

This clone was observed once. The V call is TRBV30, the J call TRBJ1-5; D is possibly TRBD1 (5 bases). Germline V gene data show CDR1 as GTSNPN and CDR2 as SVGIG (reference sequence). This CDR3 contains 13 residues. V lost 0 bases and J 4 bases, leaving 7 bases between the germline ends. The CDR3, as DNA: TGTGCCTGGAGTGTGAAGGGGAATCAGCCCCAGCATTTT. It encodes CAWSVKGNQPQHF.

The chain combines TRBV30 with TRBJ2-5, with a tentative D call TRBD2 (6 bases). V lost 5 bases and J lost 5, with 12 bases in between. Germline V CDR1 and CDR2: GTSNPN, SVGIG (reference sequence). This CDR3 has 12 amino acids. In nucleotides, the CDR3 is TGTGCCTGGGGGGGACTGCATGAGACCCAGTACTTC. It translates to CAWGGLHETQYF.

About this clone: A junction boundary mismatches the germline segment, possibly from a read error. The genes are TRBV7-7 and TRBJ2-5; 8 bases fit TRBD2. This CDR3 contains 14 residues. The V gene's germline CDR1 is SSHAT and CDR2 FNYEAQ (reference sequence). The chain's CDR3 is CASSPGTSIETQYF. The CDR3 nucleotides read TGTGCTAGCAGCCCCGGGACTAGTATAGAGACCCAGTACTTC.

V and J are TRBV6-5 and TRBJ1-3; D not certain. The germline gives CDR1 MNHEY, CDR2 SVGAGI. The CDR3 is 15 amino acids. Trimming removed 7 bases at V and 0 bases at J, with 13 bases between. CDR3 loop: CASTPSYSSGNTIYF. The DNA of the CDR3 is TGTGCCAGCACTCCCAGTTACAGCTCTGGAAACACCATATATTTT.

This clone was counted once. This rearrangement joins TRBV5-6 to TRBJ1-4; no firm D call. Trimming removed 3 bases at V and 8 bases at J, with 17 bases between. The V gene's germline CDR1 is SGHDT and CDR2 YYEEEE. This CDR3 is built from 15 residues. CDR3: CASSSYGQAGEKLFF. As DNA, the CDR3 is TGTGCCAGCAGCTCATATGGGCAAGCGGGGGAAAAACTGTTTTTT.

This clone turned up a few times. The CDR3 is CASSIWTGVAPLHF. In DNA, the CDR3 is TGTGCCAGCAGCATCTGGACAGGGGTGGCACCCCTCCACTTT. This chain links TRBV21-1 with TRBJ1-6; the table's TRBD1 call for D was not verified on the DNA. TRBV21-1 corresponds to a pseudogene. The CDR3 has 14 amino acids.

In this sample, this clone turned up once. The CDR3 sequence: CASSPGGRNYGYTF. In DNA form, the CDR3 reads TGTGCCAGTAGTCCGGGGGGGCGGAACTATGGCTACACCTTC. This chain uses TRBV19 with TRBJ1-2; a weak D match, TRBD1 (6 bases). The CDR3 runs to 14 residues. The V end was cut by 5 bases, the J end by 2 bases, with 12 bases between. Germline V CDR1 and CDR2: LNHDA, SQIVND (reference sequence).

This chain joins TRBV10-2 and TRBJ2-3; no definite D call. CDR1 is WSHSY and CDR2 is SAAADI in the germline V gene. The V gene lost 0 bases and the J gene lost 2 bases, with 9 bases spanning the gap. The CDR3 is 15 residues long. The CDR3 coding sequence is TGCGCCAGCAGTGAGTCGCGCGCAAACACAGATACGCAGTATTTT. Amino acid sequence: CASSESRANTDTQYF.

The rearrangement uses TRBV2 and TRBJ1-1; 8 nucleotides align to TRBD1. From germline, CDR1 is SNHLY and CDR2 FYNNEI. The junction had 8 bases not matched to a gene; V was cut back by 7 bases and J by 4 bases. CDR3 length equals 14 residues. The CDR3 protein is CASKGQGVFTEAFF. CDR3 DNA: TGTGCCAGCAAAGGACAGGGCGTTTTCACTGAAGCTTTCTTT.

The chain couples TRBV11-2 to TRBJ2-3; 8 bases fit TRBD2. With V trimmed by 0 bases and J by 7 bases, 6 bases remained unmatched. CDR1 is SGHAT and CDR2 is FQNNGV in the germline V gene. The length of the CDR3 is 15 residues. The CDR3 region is CASSLDRAGGYTQYF. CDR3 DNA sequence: TGTGCCAGCAGCTTAGATCGGGCGGGGGGCTATACGCAGTATTTT.

This CDR3 is CASSLEAGAYGYTF. The CDR3 DNA is TGCGCCAGCAGCTTGGAAGCAGGGGCCTATGGCTACACCTTC. V and J are TRBV5-1 and TRBJ1-2; D is possibly TRBD1 (6 bases). From germline, CDR1 is SGHRS and CDR2 YFSETQ. V dropped 0 bases and J dropped 4 bases, with 10 bases sitting between them. This CDR3 region has 14 residues.

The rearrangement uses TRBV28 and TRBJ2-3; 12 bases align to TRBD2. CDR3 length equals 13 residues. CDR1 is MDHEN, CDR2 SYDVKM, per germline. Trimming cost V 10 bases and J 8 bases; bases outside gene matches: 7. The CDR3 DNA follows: TGTGCCACCAGACTAGCGGGAGCACCTACGCAGTATTTT. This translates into CATRLAGAPTQYF.

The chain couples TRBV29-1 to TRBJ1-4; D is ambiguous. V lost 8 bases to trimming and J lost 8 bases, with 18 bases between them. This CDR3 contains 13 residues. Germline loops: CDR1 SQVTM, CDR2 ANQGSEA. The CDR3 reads CSSRERVGEKLFF. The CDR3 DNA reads TGCAGCAGCCGGGAGAGGGTCGGGGAAAAACTGTTTTTT.

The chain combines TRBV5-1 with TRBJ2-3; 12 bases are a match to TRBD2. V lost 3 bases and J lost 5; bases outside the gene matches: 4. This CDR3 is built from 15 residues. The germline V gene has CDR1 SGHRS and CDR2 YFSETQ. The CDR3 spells CASSWTSGKGDTQYF. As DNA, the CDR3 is TGCGCCAGCAGCTGGACTAGCGGGAAGGGAGATACGCAGTATTTT.

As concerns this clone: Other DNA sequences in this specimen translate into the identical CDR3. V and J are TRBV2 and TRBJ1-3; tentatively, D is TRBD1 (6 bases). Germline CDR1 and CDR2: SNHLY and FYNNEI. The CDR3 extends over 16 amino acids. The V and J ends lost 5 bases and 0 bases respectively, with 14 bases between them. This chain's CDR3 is CASSHQTGHSGNTIYF. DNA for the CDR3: TGTGCCAGCAGTCACCAGACAGGACACTCTGGAAACACCATATATTTT.

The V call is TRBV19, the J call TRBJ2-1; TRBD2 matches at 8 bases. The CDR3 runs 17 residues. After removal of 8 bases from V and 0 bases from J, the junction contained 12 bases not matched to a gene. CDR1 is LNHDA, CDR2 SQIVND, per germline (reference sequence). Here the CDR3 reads CASGDGASGSSYNEQFF. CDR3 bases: TGTGCCAGTGGGGATGGGGCAAGCGGGAGCTCCTACAATGAGCAGTTCTTC.

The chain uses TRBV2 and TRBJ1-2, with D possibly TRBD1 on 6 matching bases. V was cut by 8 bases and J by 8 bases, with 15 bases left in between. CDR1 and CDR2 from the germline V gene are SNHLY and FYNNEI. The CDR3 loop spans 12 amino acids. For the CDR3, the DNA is TGTGCCAGCGGCGGGGGGGGCCCCGGCTACACCTTC. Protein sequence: CASGGGGPGYTF. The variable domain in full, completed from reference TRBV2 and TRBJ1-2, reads EPEVTQTPSHQVTQMGQEVILRCVPISNHLYFYWYRQILGQKVEFLVSFYNNEISEKSEIFDDQFSVERPDGSNFTLKIRSTKLEDSAMYFCASGGGGPGYTFGSGTRLTVV.

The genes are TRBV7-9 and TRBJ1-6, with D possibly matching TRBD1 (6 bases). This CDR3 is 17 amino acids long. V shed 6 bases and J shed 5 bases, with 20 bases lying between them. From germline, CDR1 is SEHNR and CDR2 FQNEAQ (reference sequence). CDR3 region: CASRKDRLPTDNSPLHF. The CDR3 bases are TGTGCCAGCAGAAAGGACAGACTTCCCACCGATAATTCACCCCTCCACTTT.

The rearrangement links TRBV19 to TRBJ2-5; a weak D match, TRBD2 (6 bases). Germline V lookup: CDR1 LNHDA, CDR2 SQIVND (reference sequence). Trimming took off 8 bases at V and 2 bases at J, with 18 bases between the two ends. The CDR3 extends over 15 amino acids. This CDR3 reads CASRLTGTRQETQYF. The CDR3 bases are TGTGCCAGTCGACTAACCGGGACTCGTCAAGAGACCCAGTACTTC.

The CDR3 spells CASSLGTGLNSPLHF. CDR3 bases: TGTGCCAGCAGCTTAGGTACAGGCCTTAATTCACCCCTCCACTTT. This chain links TRBV7-2 with TRBJ1-6; a weak D match, TRBD1 (5 bases). The CDR3 extends over 15 amino acids. The V and J ends lost 1 base and 6 bases respectively, with 10 bases between them. Per the germline V gene, CDR1 is SGHTA and CDR2 is FQGNSA.

CDR3 protein: CASSNQGAGEQYF. The CDR3 DNA sequence: TGTGCCAGCAGTAATCAGGGTGCCGGCGAGCAGTACTTC. This chain links TRBV6-2 or TRBV6-3 with TRBJ2-7; D possibly corresponds to TRBD1 (5 bases). The CDR3 spans 13 residues. Germline V gene data show CDR1 as MNHEY and CDR2 as SVGEGT. The V end lost 5 bases, the J end lost 6 bases, and 14 bases lay between the germline ends.

The CDR3 here is CASSLGGTGAEETQYF. The CDR3 DNA is TGTGCCAGCAGCTTAGGAGGGACAGGGGCCGAAGAGACCCAGTACTTC. The chain uses TRBV11-2 and TRBJ2-5; TRBD1 agrees at 10 bases. Trimming cost V 1 base and J 3 bases; bases outside gene matches: 5. The CDR3 is made up of 16 amino acids. Germline-derived CDR1 and CDR2 are SGHAT and FQNNGV.

The CDR3 bases are TGTGCCAGCAGCCGGACAGGCTACTCTGGAAACACCATATATTTT. It translates to CASSRTGYSGNTIYF. V gene TRBV27 combines with J gene TRBJ1-3; 7 bases map to TRBD1. V shed 6 bases, J shed 0 bases, and the junction held 5 bases outside the gene matches. Looked up from germline, CDR1 is MNHEY and CDR2 is SMNVEV (reference sequence). The CDR3 totals 15 residues.